Detailed here is one TCR beta chain. The CDR3 is 13 residues long. The V end was cut by 5 bases, the J end by 4 bases, with 11 bases between. Germline CDR1 and CDR2: LNHDA and SQIVND (reference sequence). These data are taken from a study of control samples from healthy donors and cancer patients. TCRdb's table, derived via immunoSEQ multiplex PCR, lists solely in-frame clones and lacks some. The table includes a few hundred thousand clones, more than 80% detected once. The sequence was collected from a man in his forties with head and neck cancer. Sequenced material: PBMCs. The chain employs TRBV19 and TRBJ2-5; TRBD1 might be the D (7 bases). The CDR3 spells CASSSQGGETQYF. The DNA of the CDR3 is TGTGCCAGTAGTTCCCAGGGGGGAGAGACCCAGTACTTC.